The 10 T cell receptor beta chains below all came from one sample that was sequenced in a study of T-cell reconstitution after alpha-beta-depleted transplantation in children. Unique molecular identifiers tagged the TCRbeta library. TCRdb re-called the PCR reads through MiXCR, storing one row per CDR3 protein. The repertoire has over 400,000 distinct CDR3 sequences, around 13% of them found once; the top ten carry roughly 5.4%. The sequencing used PBMCs from the stem cell graft donor, collected from the stem cell graft. All receptors derive from a human donor who donated a stem cell graft to a child with combined immunodeficiency.

The rearrangement joins TRBV28 to TRBJ2-1, with 9 nucleotides matching TRBD1. V dropped 5 bases and J dropped 7; count of bases not matched to a gene: 9. Germline values: CDR1 MDHEN, CDR2 SYDVKM. The CDR3 totals 15 residues. CDR3 in amino acids: CASSRRQGVRNEQFF. The CDR3 coding sequence is TGTGCCAGCAGTCGGAGACAGGGGGTACGGAATGAGCAGTTCTTC.

This clonotype was recorded many times. The genes are TRBV9 and TRBJ2-7; D not resolved. Trimming removed 0 bases at V and 6 bases at J, with 13 bases between. The germline V gene has CDR1 SGDLS and CDR2 YYNGEE. The CDR3 totals 14 residues. The CDR3 loop is CASSVALVSGEQYF. CDR3 nucleotide sequence: TGTGCCAGCAGCGTAGCTTTGGTGTCCGGCGAGCAGTACTTC.

The V call is TRBV12-3 or TRBV12-4, the J call TRBJ2-4, with a tentative D call TRBD1 (6 bases). V lost 7 bases to trimming and J lost 0 bases, with 13 bases between them. The CDR3 contains 15 residues. The CDR3 sequence: CASILGQIAKNIQYF. DNA of the CDR3: TGTGCCAGCATCCTAGGACAGATAGCCAAAAACATTCAGTACTTC.

The rearrangement links TRBV4-2 to TRBJ2-1; D is unclear. Trimming left V 2 bases short and J 6 bases short, with 35 bases between. This CDR3 contains 22 residues. From germline, CDR1 is LGHNA and CDR2 YNFKEQ. Here the CDR3 DNA reads TGTGCCAGCAGCCAAAACCATAGGCTCGGGCTATTCCCCGAAGGGCCTCCCAATGAGCAGTTCTTC. Translated: CASSQNHRLGLFPEGPPNEQFF.

V is TRBV29-1 and J is TRBJ2-1; 9 nucleotides line up with TRBD1. The CDR3 totals 17 residues. The germline V gene has CDR1 SQVTM and CDR2 ANQGSEA. Unmatched junction bases numbered 13, after V lost 6 bases and J lost 1 base. The CDR3 DNA follows: TGCAGCGTCTTGGGACAGGGCAACCCGTGGTCCTACAATGAGCAGTTCTTC. This encodes CSVLGQGNPWSYNEQFF.

There are many counts of this clonotype. The chain is built from TRBV24-1 and TRBJ2-2, with 8 positions matching TRBD2. The CDR3 is 15 residues long. V dropped 9 bases and J dropped 0; count of bases not matched to a gene: 5. Germline V gene lookup returns CDR1 KGHDR and CDR2 SFDVKD. Here the CDR3 reads CATSIAGTNTGELFF. The CDR3 nucleotides are TGTGCCACCTCTATAGCGGGAACGAACACCGGGGAGCTGTTTTTT.

This clonotype was observed a few times. J is TRBJ2-7 and V is TRBV9, with 7 bases that match TRBD1. This CDR3 comprises 16 residues. Trimming cost V 0 bases and J 5 bases; bases outside gene matches: 11. Germline lookup yields CDR1 SGDLS and CDR2 YYNGEE. The CDR3 here is CASSVETGLYTHEQYF. The DNA of the CDR3 is TGTGCCAGCAGCGTAGAGACAGGGTTGTATACCCACGAGCAGTACTTC.

This clonotype was recorded a few times. The V and J genes are TRBV12-3 or TRBV12-4 and TRBJ2-1; D is undetermined. Deletions cut 7 bases from V and 7 bases from J, with 14 bases between. There are 13 residues in the CDR3. CDR3 nucleotide sequence: TGTGCCAGCAAAAGGGATCGCAGGAATGAGCAGTTCTTC. It codes for CASKRDRRNEQFF.

This clonotype was detected a few times. V is TRBV27 and J is TRBJ1-1; a weak D match, TRBD1 (6 bases). Per the germline V gene, CDR1 is MNHEY and CDR2 is SMNVEV (reference sequence). The CDR3 spans 13 residues. V was cut by 4 bases and J by 7 bases, with 13 bases left in between. Here the CDR3 DNA reads TGTGCCAGCAGTTACAGGGTTGAAGGTGAAGCTTTCTTT. Protein sequence: CASSYRVEGEAFF.

This clonotype was observed a few times. V and J are TRBV20-1 and TRBJ2-7; TRBD2 is a possible D gene (6 bases). This CDR3 has 15 residues. Trimming stripped 1 base from V and 0 bases from J, with 13 bases between. Germline CDR1 DFQATT, CDR2 SNEGSKA (reference sequence). The CDR3 bases are TGCAGTGCTAGAGGGGGGGTCCCGAGCTCCTACGAGCAGTACTTC. It encodes CSARGGVPSSYEQYF.